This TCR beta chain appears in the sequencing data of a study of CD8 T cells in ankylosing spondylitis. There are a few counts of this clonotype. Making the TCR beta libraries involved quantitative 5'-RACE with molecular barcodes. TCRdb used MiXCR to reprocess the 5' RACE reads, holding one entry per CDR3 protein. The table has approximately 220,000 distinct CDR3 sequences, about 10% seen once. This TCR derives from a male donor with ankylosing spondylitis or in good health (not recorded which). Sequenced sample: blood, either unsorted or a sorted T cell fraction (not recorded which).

The CDR3 DNA reads TGCAGCGTACGGACTAGCGCGCAGAACACCGGGGAGCTGTTTTTT. Protein product: CSVRTSAQNTGELFF. The gene calls are TRBV29-1 and TRBJ2-2; 9 nucleotides align to TRBD2. The CDR3 has 15 amino acids. With V trimmed by 6 bases and J by 1 base, 6 bases remained unmatched. CDR1 and CDR2 from the germline V gene are SQVTM and ANQGSEA.